The 31 T cell receptor beta chains presented below share a single source sample, sequenced in a study of molecular identifiers for immune sequencing clone quantification. TCRdb fed the PCR reads into MiXCR, producing one record per CDR3 protein. The data contain around 470,000 distinct CDR3 sequences, roughly 24% of them seen just once; the ten biggest clones take up roughly 0.79%. The sample was naive CD8+ T cells from blood, with Jurkat cell RNA spiked in. Subset given: FACS-sorted CD8+CD4-CCR7+CD45RA+ naive T cells. The receptors come from a human donor in good health. Some libraries in this study had Jurkat cell RNA spiked in.

In this sample, this clonotype turned up a few times. The V and J genes are TRBV4-1 and TRBJ2-2, with TRBD2 identical over 12 bases. From germline, CDR1 is MGHRA and CDR2 YSYEKL. The junction had 3 bases not matched to a gene; V was cut back by 0 bases and J by 4 bases. The CDR3 runs 17 residues. In DNA, the CDR3 is TGCGCCAGCAGCCAAGAACCTAGCGGGGGGGGCACCGGGGAGCTGTTTTTT. This translates into CASSQEPSGGGTGELFF.

The V gene is TRBV11-2, the J gene TRBJ2-7; D is unclear. The CDR3 spans 15 residues. Looked up from germline, CDR1 is SGHAT and CDR2 is FQNNGV. Trimming stripped 1 base from V and 3 bases from J, with 13 bases between. The CDR3 DNA follows: TGTGCCAGCAGCTTAGCATTAGGGCGAGGCTACGAGCAGTACTTC. It translates to CASSLALGRGYEQYF.

The chain combines TRBV6-1 with TRBJ2-2, with D perhaps matching TRBD1 (6 bases). The V gene lost 5 bases and the J gene lost 5 bases, with 18 bases spanning the gap. Looked up from germline, CDR1 is MNHNS and CDR2 is SASEGT. This CDR3 region has 16 residues. CDR3 nucleotides: TGTGCCAGCAGTCAAACCCCCCAGGGGTTTACCGGGGAGCTGTTTTTT. Translated, it gives CASSQTPQGFTGELFF.

The V and J genes are TRBV2 and TRBJ1-6; unclear D gene. V was clipped by 5 bases and J by 4 bases, with 18 bases between them. This CDR3 comprises 17 residues. Per the germline V gene, CDR1 is SNHLY and CDR2 is FYNNEI. The CDR3 loop reads CASSTSGIEDYNSPLHF. The CDR3 bases are TGTGCCAGCAGTACATCCGGGATAGAAGATTATAATTCACCCCTCCACTTT.

This clonotype has just a few counts. V gene TRBV5-6 combines with J gene TRBJ2-7; unclear D gene. Germline V gene lookup returns CDR1 SGHDT and CDR2 YYEEEE. The CDR3 totals 16 residues. Trimming removed 4 bases from V and 2 bases from J, with 19 bases in between. The CDR3 is CASSPPPRHWTYEQYF. DNA for the CDR3: TGTGCCAGCAGCCCTCCCCCGAGACACTGGACCTACGAGCAGTACTTC.

This chain links TRBV6-2 or TRBV6-3 with TRBJ2-2; tentative D call: TRBD1 (6 bases). The germline gives CDR1 MNHEY, CDR2 SVGEGT. The CDR3 covers 17 residues. The germline V and J ends were trimmed by 0 bases and 5 bases, with 16 bases remaining between them. CDR3 protein: CASSYSPTGISTGELFF. The CDR3 nucleotides read TGTGCCAGCAGTTACTCGCCAACAGGGATTTCGACCGGGGAGCTGTTTTTT.

There are many counts of this clonotype. The chain combines TRBV20-1 with TRBJ2-7; 10 nucleotides align to TRBD2. CDR1 DFQATT and CDR2 SNEGSKA come from the germline V gene (reference sequence). V gave up 1 base and J gave up 4 bases; unmatched junction bases: 4. The CDR3 has 14 residues. CDR3 sequence: CSARGSSGRYEQYF. CDR3 in DNA: TGCAGTGCTAGAGGATCTAGCGGGAGATACGAGCAGTACTTC.

At least ten counts were recorded for this clonotype. The chain couples TRBV29-1 to TRBJ1-1; D not certain. Trimming stripped 0 bases from V and 6 bases from J, with 11 bases between. There are 13 residues in the CDR3. Germline values: CDR1 SQVTM, CDR2 ANQGSEA. The CDR3: CSVEDPAVAEAFF. CDR3 DNA sequence: TGCAGCGTTGAAGATCCGGCGGTAGCTGAAGCTTTCTTT.

This clonotype appeared many times. The gene calls are TRBV7-9 and TRBJ1-5; D unclear. The CDR3 consists of 12 residues. The V and J ends lost 5 bases and 0 bases respectively, with 2 bases between them. Germline values: CDR1 SEHNR, CDR2 FQNEAQ (reference sequence). CDR3 protein: CASSLSNQPQHF. CDR3 coding DNA: TGTGCCAGCAGCCTTAGCAATCAGCCCCAGCATTTT.

This clonotype turned up a few times. The V call is TRBV20-1, the J call TRBJ2-7; 10 nucleotides match TRBD2. This CDR3 spans 17 amino acids. Germline V gives CDR1 DFQATT, CDR2 SNEGSKA (reference sequence). The V segment lost 2 bases and the J segment 0 bases; nucleotides outside the gene matches: 10. CDR3 protein: CSARIHLLAGSSYEQYF. The DNA of the CDR3 is TGCAGTGCTAGAATTCATCTACTAGCGGGAAGCTCCTACGAGCAGTACTTC.

This clonotype was picked up many times. The rearrangement uses TRBV4-1 and TRBJ2-5; D unclear. Trimming cost V 1 base and J 2 bases, with 8 bases left between them. CDR3 length: 14 amino acids. The germline CDR1 and CDR2 sequences are MGHRA and YSYEKL. CDR3 residues: CASSQVPAQETQYF. CDR3 nucleotide sequence: TGCGCCAGCAGCCAAGTTCCAGCTCAAGAGACCCAGTACTTC.

This clonotype occurred a few times. This chain uses TRBV7-9 with TRBJ2-3; tentatively, D is TRBD1 (6 bases). Trimming took 1 base from V and 6 from J, leaving 11 bases between them. Germline CDR1 SEHNR, CDR2 FQNEAQ (reference sequence). The CDR3 contains 14 residues. For the CDR3, the DNA is TGTGCCAGCAGCTTAGGGGGGCCCCTGGATACGCAGTATTTT. This encodes CASSLGGPLDTQYF.

This clonotype occurred a few times. The chain has TRBV29-1 and TRBJ1-2, with 8 bases identical to TRBD1. The germline V gene has CDR1 SQVTM and CDR2 ANQGSEA. The CDR3 has 15 residues. J lost 4 bases, V lost 7 bases, and 14 bases had no gene match. CDR3 protein: CSGRSGTGSGYGYTF. As DNA, the CDR3 is TGCAGCGGGCGGTCGGGGACAGGTAGTGGCTATGGCTACACCTTC.

The chain recombines TRBV20-1 with TRBJ2-1; D gene unclear. The CDR3 totals 15 residues. Trimming shortened V by 0 bases and J by 8 bases, and 17 bases separated the two germline ends. Germline values: CDR1 DFQATT, CDR2 SNEGSKA (reference sequence). The DNA of the CDR3 is TGCAGTGCTAGAGATTTAGACTCAGATTTGGATGAGCAGTTCTTC. Translation: CSARDLDSDLDEQFF.

There are many counts of this clonotype. This chain connects TRBV28 to TRBJ1-1; D gene uncertain. Germline CDR1 is MDHEN and CDR2 is SYDVKM. V lost 2 bases and J 0 bases, leaving 10 bases between the germline ends. The CDR3 covers 15 residues. The CDR3 DNA follows: TGTGCCAGCAGTTTAATTTCAGCTATGAACACTGAAGCTTTCTTT. It codes for CASSLISAMNTEAFF.

This clonotype turned up a few times. The rearrangement joins TRBV4-3 to TRBJ2-7; D not certain. V gave up 0 bases and J gave up 4 bases, with 13 bases separating them. CDR1 LGHNA and CDR2 YSLEER come from the germline V gene. The CDR3 loop spans 15 amino acids. CDR3 in DNA: TGCGCCAGCAGCCAAGAACGTCCGGGTTCTTACGAGCAGTACTTC. Residues: CASSQERPGSYEQYF.

This clonotype was observed many times. The CDR3 region is CASSRGDNQPQHF. The CDR3 DNA reads TGTGCCAGCTCGCGAGGGGACAATCAGCCCCAGCATTTT. The V and J genes are TRBV27 and TRBJ1-5; tentative D call: TRBD1 (5 bases). With 8 bases removed from V and 3 bases from J, the gap between germline ends came to 11 bases. Germline values: CDR1 MNHEY, CDR2 SMNVEV (reference sequence). This CDR3 comprises 13 residues.

Concerning this clonotype: A read error may explain this, as a much larger clone is one base away. This chain links TRBV4-1 with TRBJ2-5, with D possibly matching TRBD2 (6 bases). The CDR3 runs to 16 residues. Germline V lookup: CDR1 MGHRA, CDR2 YSYEKL. Trimming removed 4 bases at V and 6 bases at J, with 21 bases between. In DNA, the CDR3 is TGCGCCAGCAGCCGCGAAACGGACTACTCTGGAAAGACCCAGTACTTC. Amino acids: CASSRETDYSGKTQYF.

This clonotype has a count of ten or more. This chain connects TRBV29-1 to TRBJ1-1; D unclear. V lost 1 base to trimming and J lost 2 bases, with 2 bases between them. CDR1 and CDR2 from the germline V gene are SQVTM and ANQGSEA. This CDR3 contains 11 residues. The DNA for the CDR3 is TGCAGCGTTGAAGGTAACACTGAAGCTTTCTTT. Encoded protein: CSVEGNTEAFF.

The table lists this clonotype with many counts. The rearrangement links TRBV12-3 or TRBV12-4 to TRBJ2-1; 7 nucleotides align to TRBD1. CDR3 length: 14 residues. The V and J ends lost 4 bases and 7 bases, in that order; junction bases with no gene match: 7. CDR3: CASSYEGALNEQFF. The CDR3 nucleotides read TGTGCCAGCAGTTATGAGGGGGCTCTGAATGAGCAGTTCTTC.

Concerning this clonotype itself: A much bigger clone sits one base away, suggesting this may be a read error. The DNA is omitted, as the CDR3 cannot be located on it reliably, and the CDR3 follows TCRdb's listing. V is TRBV12-3 or TRBV12-4 and J is TRBJ1-3. 14 amino acids form the CDR3, both terminal residues included. CDR3: CASTSWGAGNTMYF.

There are many counts of this clonotype. The chain recombines TRBV28 with TRBJ1-1; D not resolved. The germline V and J ends were trimmed by 1 base and 4 bases, with 10 bases remaining between them. CDR1 and CDR2 from the germline V gene are MDHEN and SYDVKM. This CDR3 region has 14 residues. The CDR3 sequence: CASSLSGLGTEAFF. In DNA form, the CDR3 reads TGTGCCAGCAGTTTATCGGGGTTGGGCACTGAAGCTTTCTTT.

This clonotype was counted many times. V is TRBV6-1 and J is TRBJ2-3; D is uncertain. The germline V and J ends were trimmed by 6 bases and 1 base, with 17 bases remaining between them. The CDR3 covers 16 residues. Germline loops: CDR1 MNHNS, CDR2 SASEGT. The CDR3 sequence is CASRTDNTGGTDTQYF. In DNA form, the CDR3 reads TGTGCCAGCAGAACCGACAACACCGGAGGCACAGATACGCAGTATTTT.

The J gene is TRBJ2-6, the V gene TRBV9; 7 bases agree with TRBD2. CDR1 SGDLS and CDR2 YYNGEE come from the germline V gene. Trimming removed 2 bases from V and 0 bases from J; junction bases left unmatched: 11. The length of the CDR3 is 19 residues. CDR3 loop: CASSVFGGLKGSGANVLTF. Written as DNA, the CDR3 is TGTGCCAGCAGCGTGTTTGGGGGACTAAAAGGCTCTGGGGCCAACGTCCTGACTTTC.

This clonotype came up many times. The rearrangement uses TRBV9 and TRBJ1-5, with 8 bases fitting TRBD1. Per the germline V gene, CDR1 is SGDLS and CDR2 is YYNGEE. V dropped 0 bases and J dropped 5; count of bases not matched to a gene: 4. This CDR3 comprises 15 residues. CDR3 protein: CASSVGDRSDQPQHF. The DNA of the CDR3 is TGTGCCAGCAGCGTAGGGGACAGGAGTGATCAGCCCCAGCATTTT.

The chain couples TRBV27 to TRBJ1-1; a weak D match, TRBD1 (6 bases). There are 15 residues in the CDR3. Trimming removed 5 bases from V and 6 bases from J, with 19 bases in between. Germline V gene lookup returns CDR1 MNHEY and CDR2 SMNVEV (reference sequence). This CDR3 reads CASSPTSGANAEAFF. CDR3 sequence (DNA): TGTGCCAGCAGTCCAACCTCAGGGGCTAACGCTGAAGCTTTCTTT.

V usage is TRBV25-1 and J usage is TRBJ1-4; D call uncertain. The CDR3 covers 11 residues. Germline CDR1 is MGHDK and CDR2 is SYGVNS. Trimming stripped 6 bases from V and 7 bases from J, with 6 bases between. CDR3 sequence reads: CASRGGEKLFF. CDR3 nucleotides: TGTGCCAGCAGGGGTGGTGAAAAACTGTTTTTT.

This chain connects TRBV7-9 to TRBJ2-1, with D perhaps matching TRBD2 (5 bases). The CDR3 is made up of 14 amino acids. Trimming pared 3 bases from V and 5 bases from J, leaving 11 bases between. Germline CDR1 and CDR2: SEHNR and FQNEAQ (reference sequence). The CDR3 loop reads CASSFRTDDNEQFF. The CDR3, as DNA: TGTGCCAGCAGCTTCCGGACTGACGACAATGAGCAGTTCTTC.

The chain links TRBV20-1 to TRBJ2-3; the match to TRBD2 covers 9 bases. J was trimmed by 0 bases and V by 5 bases; bases with no gene match: 6. The CDR3 runs to 15 residues. In germline, CDR1 is DFQATT, CDR2 SNEGSKA (reference sequence). The CDR3 region is CSAYPSGISTDTQYF. For the CDR3, the DNA is TGCAGTGCTTACCCTAGCGGGATTAGCACAGATACGCAGTATTTT.

This clonotype was detected a few times. J is TRBJ2-1 and V is TRBV7-9; 7 nucleotides match TRBD1. The CDR3 has 15 residues. V lost 5 bases and J lost 3; bases outside the gene matches: 7. The germline CDR1 and CDR2 sequences are SEHNR and FQNEAQ (reference sequence). The CDR3 sequence is CASSPGPGGYNEQFF. CDR3 bases: TGTGCCAGCAGCCCAGGCCCAGGGGGCTACAATGAGCAGTTCTTC.

This clonotype was observed many times. The V gene is TRBV7-9, the J gene TRBJ2-2, with TRBD1 as a possible D gene (6 bases). Germline V lookup: CDR1 SEHNR, CDR2 FQNEAQ (reference sequence). Trimming removed 2 bases from V and 0 bases from J, with 10 bases in between. The CDR3 length is 16 residues. As DNA, the CDR3 is TGTGCCAGCAGCTTAATTGGGGGCGCGAACACCGGGGAGCTGTTTTTT. Translated, it gives CASSLIGGANTGELFF.